The 4 T cell receptor beta chains below were found in one sample sequenced in a study of shared clonotypes between healthy human individuals. Cells designated naive CD8 were CD45RO-negative and were positively selected for CCR7, with terminally differentiated effector memory CD45RA+ cells excluded. Here immunoSEQ multiplex PCR was the method, and the copy in TCRdb shows in-frame clones only, minus some. The sample lists about 2 million clones; about 95% were seen once. Material for sequencing was naive CD8+ T cells sorted from blood. Receptors were obtained from a man between 18 and 29 years old in good health.

As concerns this clone: In the same sample, other DNA sequences code for this CDR3. The chain couples TRBV4-3 to TRBJ1-4; TRBD1 matches at 7 bases. The CDR3 spans 17 residues. Germline loops: CDR1 LGHNA, CDR2 YSLEER. With 0 bases clipped from V and 0 bases from J, the junction kept 4 bases outside the gene matches. CDR3 coding DNA: TGCGCCAGCAGCCAAGATAGGGGGCAGGCAACTAATGAAAAACTGTTTTTT. Its translation is CASSQDRGQATNEKLFF.

This chain links TRBV5-6 with TRBJ2-1; no clear D. Per the germline V gene, CDR1 is SGHDT and CDR2 is YYEEEE. Between the trimmed V and J ends, which lost 1 base and 9 bases, there was a span of 8 bases. This CDR3 region has 12 residues. DNA of the CDR3: TGTGCCAGCAGCTTGCATCGGGCTGAGCAGTTCTTC. Translating gives CASSLHRAEQFF.

The gene calls are TRBV14 and TRBJ1-1; D not certain. The V gene lost 1 base and the J gene lost 7 bases, with 7 bases spanning the gap. Germline V gives CDR1 SGHDN, CDR2 FVKESK. There are 12 residues in the CDR3. CDR3 DNA sequence: TGTGCCAGCAGCCAAGGGATGGGTGAAGCTTTCTTT. This encodes CASSQGMGEAFF.

This chain joins TRBV30 and TRBJ1-6; the match to TRBD1 covers 7 bases. J lost 9 bases, V lost 1 base, and 12 bases had no gene match. The CDR3 covers 16 residues. Germline V CDR1 and CDR2: GTSNPN, SVGIG (reference sequence). CDR3 coding DNA: TGTGCCTGGAGTGAGGGGGCGGCTCTCAAGTTTTCACCCCTCCACTTT. It codes for CAWSEGAALKFSPLHF.